Detailed here is one T cell receptor (beta chain). These data are taken from a study of blood T cell repertoires in COVID-19. Study in general: Nucleic acid was either cDNA or gDNA, and it came from T cells, B-cell-depleted T cells, or PBMCs.

Per the study methods: Quantification of nucleated cells was approximated via reference gene primer amplification. Assay: immunoSEQ multiplex PCR; the TCRdb copy retains only in-frame clones and omits some. V, J and clone size derive from that table, while D and trimming were established from the DNA sequence. The data show roughly 78,000 clones, 70% to 90% seen once. V trimming: 8 bases; J trimming: 5 bases; junction bases outside the gene matches: 5. CDR3 length equals 12 residues. Germline V gene data show CDR1 as ENHRY and CDR2 as SYGVKD. The receptor's source is a woman older than 75 with acute or convalescent COVID-19. This rearrangement joins TRBV10-3 to TRBJ2-7; 8 bases are a match to TRBD1. Sequenced sample: peripheral blood. The CDR3 spells CAIRTGRDEQYF. CDR3 nucleotide sequence: TGTGCCATCCGGACAGGGCGGGACGAGCAGTACTTC.